A selection of T cell receptor beta chains follows, all from one sample in a study of T cells in Graves' hyperthyroidism and ophthalmopathy. TCRdb fed the multiplex PCR reads into MiXCR, producing one record per CDR3 protein. In the table there are approximately 510,000 distinct CDR3 sequences, 20% of which are singletons. The sequenced sample was blood. The receptors come from a man younger than 35 with Graves' hyperthyroidism. Both conserved end residues are part of each CDR3. A D gene is named only where the DNA matches it firmly. Expanded clones get a size class; other rows say once, few or many, or leave the size out.

len: 15; j_gene: TRBJ2-2; d_gene: TRBD1; v_gene: TRBV7-9; abundance: many; CDR3nt: TGTGCCAGCAGCTCAGGACAGGGGTGGACCGGGGAGCTGTTTTTT; CDR3aa: CASSSGQGWTGELFF
len: 15; j_gene: TRBJ1-2; d_gene: TRBD1; v_gene: TRBV13; abundance: many; CDR3nt: TGTGCCAGCAGCTTAGTTGAGGGGGCGGACTCTGGCTACACCTTC; CDR3aa: CASSLVEGADSGYTF
len: 13; j_gene: TRBJ2-7; d_gene: TRBD2; v_gene: TRBV30; abundance: many; CDR3nt: TGTGCCTGGAGTGTACGGGGAGGGGACGAGCAGTACTTC; CDR3aa: CAWSVRGGDEQYF
len: 14; j_gene: TRBJ1-5; d_gene: TRBD1; v_gene: TRBV10-2; abundance: few; CDR3nt: TGCGCCAGCAGTCCTGCGACAGGGAGACAGCCCCAGCATTTT; CDR3aa: CASSPATGRQPQHF
len: 14; j_gene: TRBJ2-5; d_gene: TRBD2; v_gene: TRBV20-1; abundance: many; CDR3nt: TGCAGTGCTAGAGAACTAGCGACCCAAGAGACCCAGTACTTC; CDR3aa: CSARELATQETQYF
len: 16; j_gene: TRBJ2-5; d_gene: TRBD2; v_gene: TRBV11-2; abundance: few; CDR3nt: TGTGCCAGCAGTCAACCCGGGGGGTACCCCCAAGAGACCCAGTACTTC; CDR3aa: CASSQPGGYPQETQYF
len: 11; j_gene: TRBJ2-7; d_gene: .; v_gene: TRBV20-1; abundance: many; CDR3nt: TGCAGTGCCCCGATTCGAGGGGAGCAGTACTTC; CDR3aa: CSAPIRGEQYF
len: 15; j_gene: TRBJ1-1; d_gene: .; v_gene: TRBV7-2; abundance: .; CDR3nt: TGTGCCAGCAGCTTCGTGGGACCGCCGATCACTGAAGCTTTCTTT; CDR3aa: CASSFVGPPITEAFF
len: 14; j_gene: TRBJ1-4; d_gene: .; v_gene: TRBV7-9; abundance: .; CDR3nt: TGTGCCAGCAGCTTAGGACGGGCTAATGAAAAACTGTTTTTT; CDR3aa: CASSLGRANEKLFF
len: 17; j_gene: TRBJ2-7; d_gene: TRBD1; v_gene: TRBV7-8; abundance: many; CDR3nt: TGTGCCAGCAGCTTACGTGCTCCGGGACAGGGTCTCGCCGAGCAGTACTTC; CDR3aa: CASSLRAPGQGLAEQYF
len: 15; j_gene: TRBJ2-7; d_gene: TRBD1; v_gene: TRBV19; abundance: once; CDR3nt: TGTGCCAGTAGTATCGGACAGGGTTGGTCCTACGAGCAGTACTTC; CDR3aa: CASSIGQGWSYEQYF
len: 17; j_gene: TRBJ2-5; d_gene: TRBD2; v_gene: TRBV6-5; abundance: few; CDR3nt: TGTGCCAGCAGTTACTCGTTCACAGCGGGGGGCCGGGAGACCCAGTACTTC; CDR3aa: CASSYSFTAGGRETQYF
len: 14; j_gene: TRBJ1-2; d_gene: TRBD1; v_gene: TRBV7-2; abundance: .; CDR3nt: TGTGCCAGCAGCTCAGGGACAGGGGGATCTGGCTACACCTTC; CDR3aa: CASSSGTGGSGYTF
len: 15; j_gene: TRBJ1-1; d_gene: .; v_gene: TRBV12-5; abundance: many; CDR3nt: TGTGCTAGTGGTTCCGCACCCGGGACAAGTGATGAAGCTTTCTTT; CDR3aa: CASGSAPGTSDEAFF
len: 14; j_gene: TRBJ2-4; d_gene: .; v_gene: TRBV11-2; abundance: many; CDR3nt: TGTGCCAGCAGCTTCCTCACCGCCAAAAACATTCAGTACTTC; CDR3aa: CASSFLTAKNIQYF
len: 16; j_gene: TRBJ1-2; d_gene: .; v_gene: TRBV28; abundance: .; CDR3nt: TGTGCCAGCAGTGCGCTAGGAGGGGCGGCCAACTATGGCTACACCTTC; CDR3aa: CASSALGGAANYGYTF
len: 13; j_gene: TRBJ2-5; d_gene: .; v_gene: TRBV30; abundance: many; CDR3nt: TGTGCCTGGAGTGCGGACACCCCCGAGACCCAGTACTTC; CDR3aa: CAWSADTPETQYF
len: 17; j_gene: TRBJ2-2; d_gene: .; v_gene: TRBV28; abundance: .; CDR3nt: TGTGCCAGCAGCGTTTTGGCCGGGTATTTGGACACCGGGGAGCTGTTTTTT; CDR3aa: CASSVLAGYLDTGELFF
len: 14; j_gene: TRBJ1-2; d_gene: .; v_gene: TRBV6-5; abundance: many; CDR3nt: TGTGCCAGCAGTTATAACCCAGTGTCTGATGGCTACACCTTC; CDR3aa: CASSYNPVSDGYTF
len: 13; j_gene: TRBJ1-3; d_gene: .; v_gene: TRBV30; abundance: .; CDR3nt: TGTGCCTGGAGTGTGCGATCTGGAAACACCATATATTTT; CDR3aa: CAWSVRSGNTIYF
len: 12; j_gene: TRBJ1-1; d_gene: .; v_gene: TRBV2; abundance: many; CDR3nt: TGTGCCAGCAGTGAAGGTTGGTATGAAGCTTTCTTT; CDR3aa: CASSEGWYEAFF
len: 14; j_gene: TRBJ2-5; d_gene: .; v_gene: TRBV7-2; abundance: .; CDR3nt: TGTGCCAGCAGCTTACGCCCTAGATTGGAGACCCAGTACTTC; CDR3aa: CASSLRPRLETQYF
len: 14; j_gene: TRBJ1-2; d_gene: TRBD1; v_gene: TRBV24-1; abundance: few; CDR3nt: TGTGCCACCAGCCAGGGACAGGGGGCTGGGGGCTACACCTTC; CDR3aa: CATSQGQGAGGYTF
len: 15; j_gene: TRBJ2-7; d_gene: .; v_gene: TRBV24-1; abundance: many; CDR3nt: TGTGCCACCAGTGATGGACAGATAAGCTCCTACGAGCAGTACTTC; CDR3aa: CATSDGQISSYEQYF
len: 14; j_gene: TRBJ2-7; d_gene: .; v_gene: TRBV5-1; abundance: few; CDR3nt: TGCGCCAGCAGCTTGGCAGGCAGCCTTGTTGAGCAGTACTTC; CDR3aa: CASSLAGSLVEQYF
len: 14; j_gene: TRBJ1-2; d_gene: .; v_gene: TRBV6-1; abundance: many; CDR3nt: TGTGCCAGCAGTGAACGGGGCACCCTCTATGGCTACACCTTC; CDR3aa: CASSERGTLYGYTF
len: 14; j_gene: TRBJ1-2; d_gene: .; v_gene: TRBV5-6; abundance: many; CDR3nt: TGTGCCAGCACCGACTTGGGGCAAAGCTATGGCTACACCTTC; CDR3aa: CASTDLGQSYGYTF
len: 13; j_gene: TRBJ2-5; d_gene: .; v_gene: TRBV7-9; abundance: many; CDR3nt: TGTGCCAGCAGCCCAGACCTTTCGGAGACCCAGTACTTC; CDR3aa: CASSPDLSETQYF
len: 13; j_gene: TRBJ1-2; d_gene: .; v_gene: TRBV30; abundance: many; CDR3nt: TGTGCCTGGAGAGGGCAGGCTAACTATGGCTACACCTTC; CDR3aa: CAWRGQANYGYTF
len: 14; j_gene: TRBJ1-1; d_gene: .; v_gene: TRBV5-1; abundance: .; CDR3nt: TGCGCCAGCAGCTACAATGGCAGGAGCCCAAATTCTTTCTTT; CDR3aa: CASSYNGRSPNSFF
len: 14; j_gene: TRBJ2-5; d_gene: TRBD1; v_gene: TRBV28; abundance: many; CDR3nt: TGTGCCAGCAGCCGTGGACAGGGCATCGAGATCCAGTACTTC; CDR3aa: CASSRGQGIEIQYF
len: 13; j_gene: TRBJ1-2; d_gene: .; v_gene: TRBV28; abundance: few; CDR3nt: TGTGCCAGTAAGGACGCGCACCTCTATGGCTACACCTTC; CDR3aa: CASKDAHLYGYTF
len: 18; j_gene: TRBJ2-4; d_gene: TRBD1; v_gene: TRBV28; abundance: few; CDR3nt: TGTGCCAGCCCCCTTATTGTGACAGGGAAAAAGACCAAAAACATTCAGTACTTC; CDR3aa: CASPLIVTGKKTKNIQYF
len: 15; j_gene: TRBJ1-1; d_gene: .; v_gene: TRBV5-1; abundance: .; CDR3nt: TGCGCCAGCAGCTTCACGGGGCTCGGGAACACTGAAGCTTTCTTT; CDR3aa: CASSFTGLGNTEAFF
len: 15; j_gene: TRBJ2-5; d_gene: .; v_gene: TRBV4-3; abundance: many; CDR3nt: TGCGCCAGCAGCCAAGTCGCAGGGGCGGAGGAGACCCAGTACTTC; CDR3aa: CASSQVAGAEETQYF
len: 12; j_gene: TRBJ1-5; d_gene: .; v_gene: TRBV28; abundance: many; CDR3nt: TGTGCCAGCAGTGATCTTTCTGAGCCCCAGCATTTT; CDR3aa: CASSDLSEPQHF
len: 15; j_gene: TRBJ2-7; d_gene: TRBD1; v_gene: TRBV6-5; abundance: .; CDR3nt: TGTGCCAGCAGTTACGGCCCGACAGGGGAGTACGAGCAGTACTTC; CDR3aa: CASSYGPTGEYEQYF
len: 12; j_gene: TRBJ2-7; d_gene: .; v_gene: TRBV6-1; abundance: .; CDR3nt: TGTGCCAGTACAGCATTCGGCTACGAGCAGTACTTC; CDR3aa: CASTAFGYEQYF
len: 15; j_gene: TRBJ1-1; d_gene: .; v_gene: TRBV5-1; abundance: many; CDR3nt: TGCGCCAGCAGCTTGTCGCCCGGGGGGGTCAGTGAAGCTTTCTTT; CDR3aa: CASSLSPGGVSEAFF
len: 13; j_gene: TRBJ1-5; d_gene: .; v_gene: TRBV27; abundance: many; CDR3nt: TGTGCCAGCAGTTTTAAGGGCTATCAGCCCCAGCATTTT; CDR3aa: CASSFKGYQPQHF
len: 12; j_gene: TRBJ1-1; d_gene: .; v_gene: TRBV30; abundance: .; CDR3nt: TGTGCCGCCGCGACTGGGAACACTGAAGCTTTCTTT; CDR3aa: CAAATGNTEAFF
len: 16; j_gene: TRBJ2-7; d_gene: .; v_gene: TRBV6-1; abundance: many; CDR3nt: TGTGCCAGCAGTGAAGCTCAGGGGAGGCCTTCCTACGAGCAGTACTTC; CDR3aa: CASSEAQGRPSYEQYF
len: 15; j_gene: TRBJ1-3; d_gene: .; v_gene: TRBV6-1; abundance: .; CDR3nt: TGTGCCAGCAGAGTAGGCAGCTACTCTGGAAACACCATATATTTT; CDR3aa: CASRVGSYSGNTIYF
len: 15; j_gene: TRBJ2-5; d_gene: .; v_gene: TRBV28; abundance: few; CDR3nt: TGTGCCAGCAGTTCACCTGCTGGGGGAAAAGAGACCCAGTACTTC; CDR3aa: CASSSPAGGKETQYF
len: 12; j_gene: TRBJ1-1; d_gene: TRBD1; v_gene: TRBV20-1; abundance: many; CDR3nt: TGCAGTGCTAGAGACAGGGGGGCGGGAGCTTTCTTT; CDR3aa: CSARDRGAGAFF
len: 15; j_gene: TRBJ2-7; d_gene: TRBD1; v_gene: TRBV6-5; abundance: .; CDR3nt: TGTGCCAGCAGTTACGGGACAGGGGGTCGGGACGAGCAGTACTTC; CDR3aa: CASSYGTGGRDEQYF
len: 13; j_gene: TRBJ1-2; d_gene: TRBD1; v_gene: TRBV12-3/TRBV12-4; abundance: many; CDR3nt: TGTGCCAGCAGTTTCGGACAGGGGATGGGCTACACCTTC; CDR3aa: CASSFGQGMGYTF
len: 15; j_gene: TRBJ2-7; d_gene: .; v_gene: TRBV3-1; abundance: .; CDR3nt: TGTGCCAGCAGCCAAGGGATACTAGCCCACTACGAGCAGTACTTC; CDR3aa: CASSQGILAHYEQYF
len: 14; j_gene: TRBJ1-2; d_gene: TRBD1; v_gene: TRBV12-3/TRBV12-4; abundance: .; CDR3nt: TGTGCCAGCACCACCCTCGGGACAGGGAATGGCTACACCTTC; CDR3aa: CASTTLGTGNGYTF
len: 13; j_gene: TRBJ2-5; d_gene: TRBD1; v_gene: TRBV6-5; abundance: many; CDR3nt: TGTGCCAGCAAGACAGGGTTAGGAGAGACCCAGTACTTC; CDR3aa: CASKTGLGETQYF
len: 17; j_gene: TRBJ2-2; d_gene: TRBD2; v_gene: TRBV12-3/TRBV12-4; abundance: many; CDR3nt: TGTGCCAGCAGGCAAGGACTAGCGGGAACGAACACCGGGGAGCTGTTTTTT; CDR3aa: CASRQGLAGTNTGELFF
len: 14; j_gene: TRBJ2-5; d_gene: .; v_gene: TRBV2; abundance: .; CDR3nt: TGTGCCAGCCCCGGGACGGCGTCCCAAGAGACCCAGTACTTC; CDR3aa: CASPGTASQETQYF